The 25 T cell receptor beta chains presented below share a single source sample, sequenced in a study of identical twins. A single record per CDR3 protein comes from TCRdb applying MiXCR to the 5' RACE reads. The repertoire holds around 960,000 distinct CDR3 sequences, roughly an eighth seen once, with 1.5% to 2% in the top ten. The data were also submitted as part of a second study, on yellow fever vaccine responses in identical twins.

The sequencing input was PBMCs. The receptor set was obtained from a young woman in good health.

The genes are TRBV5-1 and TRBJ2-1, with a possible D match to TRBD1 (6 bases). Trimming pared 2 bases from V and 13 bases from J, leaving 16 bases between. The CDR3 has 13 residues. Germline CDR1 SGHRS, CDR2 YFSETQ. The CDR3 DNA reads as TGCGCCAGCAGCTTTAACAGGGACGTGGATCAGTTCTTC. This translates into CASSFNRDVDQFF.

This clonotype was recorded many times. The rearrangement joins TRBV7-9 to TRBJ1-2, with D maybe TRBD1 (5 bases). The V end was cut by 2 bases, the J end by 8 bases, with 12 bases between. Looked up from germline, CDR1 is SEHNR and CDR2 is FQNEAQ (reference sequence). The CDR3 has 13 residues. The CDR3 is CASSLQGAEGYTF. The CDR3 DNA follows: TGTGCCAGCAGCTTACAGGGCGCGGAAGGCTACACCTTC.

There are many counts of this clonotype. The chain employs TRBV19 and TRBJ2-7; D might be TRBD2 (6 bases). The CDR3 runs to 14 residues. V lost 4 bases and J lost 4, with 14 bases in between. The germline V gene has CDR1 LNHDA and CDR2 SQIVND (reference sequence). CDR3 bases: TGTGCCAGTAGTACCGGGACTTATAGATACGAGCAGTACTTC. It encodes CASSTGTYRYEQYF.

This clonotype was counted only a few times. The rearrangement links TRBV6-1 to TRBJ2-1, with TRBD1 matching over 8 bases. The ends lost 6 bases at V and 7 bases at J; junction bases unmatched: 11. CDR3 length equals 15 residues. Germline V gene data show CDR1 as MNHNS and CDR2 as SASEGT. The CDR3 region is CASSLLGTGENEQFF. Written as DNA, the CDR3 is TGTGCCAGCAGCCTCCTCGGGACAGGCGAGAATGAGCAGTTCTTC.

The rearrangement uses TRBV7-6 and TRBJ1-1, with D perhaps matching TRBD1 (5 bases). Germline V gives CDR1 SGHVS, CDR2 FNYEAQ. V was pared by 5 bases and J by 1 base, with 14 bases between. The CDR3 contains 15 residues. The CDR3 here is CASSAIRGSNTEAFF. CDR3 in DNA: TGTGCCAGCAGCGCCATTCGGGGGTCGAACACTGAAGCTTTCTTT.

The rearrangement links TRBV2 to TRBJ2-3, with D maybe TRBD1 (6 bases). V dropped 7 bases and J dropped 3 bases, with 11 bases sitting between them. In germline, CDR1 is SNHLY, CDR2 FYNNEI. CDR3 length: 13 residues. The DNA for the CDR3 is TGTGCCAGCACCCTGGGGGCGACAGATACGCAGTATTTT. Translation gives CASTLGATDTQYF.

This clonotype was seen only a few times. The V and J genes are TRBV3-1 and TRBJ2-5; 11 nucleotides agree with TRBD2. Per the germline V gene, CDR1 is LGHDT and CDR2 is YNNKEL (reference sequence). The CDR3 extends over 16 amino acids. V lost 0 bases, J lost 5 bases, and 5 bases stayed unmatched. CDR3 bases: TGTGCCAGCAGCCAAGAACTAGCGGGGGATTATGAGACCCAGTACTTC. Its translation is CASSQELAGDYETQYF.

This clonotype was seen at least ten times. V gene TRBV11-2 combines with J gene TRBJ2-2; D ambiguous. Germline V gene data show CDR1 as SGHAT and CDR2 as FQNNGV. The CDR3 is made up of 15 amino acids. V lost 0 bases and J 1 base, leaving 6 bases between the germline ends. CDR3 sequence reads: CASSLEAGNTGELFF. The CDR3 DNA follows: TGTGCCAGCAGCTTAGAGGCCGGGAACACCGGGGAGCTGTTTTTT.

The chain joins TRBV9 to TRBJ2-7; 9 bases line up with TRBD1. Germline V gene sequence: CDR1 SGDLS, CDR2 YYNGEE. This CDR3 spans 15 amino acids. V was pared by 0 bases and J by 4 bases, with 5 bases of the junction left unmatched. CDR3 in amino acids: CASSVAGTGKYEQYF. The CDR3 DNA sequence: TGTGCCAGCAGCGTAGCCGGGACAGGGAAATACGAGCAGTACTTC.

CDR3 in amino acids: CASKGSLLMAFF. The CDR3 nucleotides are TGTGCCAGCAAGGGTTCATTGTTGATGGCTTTCTTT. V usage is TRBV6-6 and J usage is TRBJ1-1; D ambiguous. With 7 bases removed from V and 11 bases from J, the gap between germline ends came to 17 bases. This CDR3 region has 12 residues. Germline loops: CDR1 MNHNY, CDR2 SVGAGI (reference sequence).

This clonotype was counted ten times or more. The CDR3 protein is CASSYGLYGYTF. CDR3 DNA: TGTGCCAGCAGTTACGGACTTTATGGCTACACCTTC. The chain links TRBV6-6 to TRBJ1-2; D gene ambiguous. The CDR3 is made up of 12 amino acids. Deletions cut 2 bases from V and 5 bases from J, with 6 bases between. The germline V gene encodes CDR1 MNHNY and CDR2 SVGAGI (reference sequence).

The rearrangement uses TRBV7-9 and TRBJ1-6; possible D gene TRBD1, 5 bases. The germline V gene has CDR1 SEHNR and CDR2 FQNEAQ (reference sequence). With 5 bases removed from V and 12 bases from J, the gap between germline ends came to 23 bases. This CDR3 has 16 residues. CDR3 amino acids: CASSTYRGAPGEPLHF. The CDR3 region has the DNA TGTGCCAGCAGCACTTATCGCGGGGCGCCTGGAGAACCCCTCCACTTT.

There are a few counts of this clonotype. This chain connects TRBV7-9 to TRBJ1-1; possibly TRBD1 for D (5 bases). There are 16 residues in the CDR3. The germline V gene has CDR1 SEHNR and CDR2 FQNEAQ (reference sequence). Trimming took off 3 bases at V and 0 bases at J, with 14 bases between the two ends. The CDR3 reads CASSLRQSVMNTEAFF. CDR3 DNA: TGTGCCAGCAGCTTGAGACAGAGTGTAATGAACACTGAAGCTTTCTTT.

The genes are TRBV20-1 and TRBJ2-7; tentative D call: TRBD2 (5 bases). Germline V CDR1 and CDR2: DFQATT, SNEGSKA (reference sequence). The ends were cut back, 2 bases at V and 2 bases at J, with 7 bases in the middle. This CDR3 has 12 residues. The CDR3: CSARSGTYEQYV. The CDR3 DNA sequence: TGCAGTGCTAGATCCGGGACCTACGAGCAGTACGTC.

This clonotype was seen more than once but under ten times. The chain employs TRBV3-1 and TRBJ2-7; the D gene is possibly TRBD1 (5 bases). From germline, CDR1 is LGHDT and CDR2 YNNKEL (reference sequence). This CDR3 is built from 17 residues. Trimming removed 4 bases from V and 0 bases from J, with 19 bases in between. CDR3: CASSLTRPDKLSYEQYF. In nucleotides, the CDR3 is TGTGCCAGCAGCCTCACGAGACCGGACAAACTCTCCTACGAGCAGTACTTC.

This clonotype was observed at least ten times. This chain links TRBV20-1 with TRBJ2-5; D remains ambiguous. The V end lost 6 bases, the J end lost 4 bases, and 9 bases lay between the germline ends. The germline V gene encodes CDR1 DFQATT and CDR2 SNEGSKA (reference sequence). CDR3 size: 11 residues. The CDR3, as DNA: TGCAGTGCCCCATTGGGAGAGACCCAGTACTTC. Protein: CSAPLGETQYF.

CDR3 loop: CASSSRQGAEETQYF. In DNA, the CDR3 is TGCGCCAGCAGCTCACGACAGGGGGCGGAAGAGACCCAGTACTTC. The V gene is TRBV5-1, the J gene TRBJ2-5; 10 bases map to TRBD1. J lost 3 bases, V lost 3 bases, and 5 bases had no gene match. This CDR3 has 15 residues. The V gene's germline CDR1 is SGHRS and CDR2 YFSETQ.

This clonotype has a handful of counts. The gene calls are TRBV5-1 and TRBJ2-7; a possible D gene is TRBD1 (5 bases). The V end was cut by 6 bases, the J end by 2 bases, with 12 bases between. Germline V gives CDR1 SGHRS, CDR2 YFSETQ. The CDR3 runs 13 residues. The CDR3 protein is CASKGQGTYEQYF. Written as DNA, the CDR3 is TGCGCCAGCAAGGGTCAGGGCACCTACGAGCAGTACTTC. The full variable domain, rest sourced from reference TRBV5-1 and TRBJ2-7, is KAGVTQTPRYLIKTRGQQVTLSCSPISGHRSVSWYQQTPGQGLQFLFEYFSETQRNKGNFPGRFSGRQFSNSRSEMNVSTLELGDSALYLCASKGQGTYEQYFGPGTRLTVT.

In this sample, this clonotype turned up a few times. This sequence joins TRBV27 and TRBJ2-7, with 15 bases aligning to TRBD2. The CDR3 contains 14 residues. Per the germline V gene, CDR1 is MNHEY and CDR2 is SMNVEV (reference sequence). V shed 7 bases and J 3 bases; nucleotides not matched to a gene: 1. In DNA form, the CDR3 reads TGTGCCAGCATGGGACTAGCGGGAGGCTACGAGCAGTACTTC. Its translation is CASMGLAGGYEQYF.

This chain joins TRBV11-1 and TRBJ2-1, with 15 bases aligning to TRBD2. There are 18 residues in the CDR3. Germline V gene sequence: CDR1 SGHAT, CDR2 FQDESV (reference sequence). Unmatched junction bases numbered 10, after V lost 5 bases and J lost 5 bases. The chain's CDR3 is CASSPGTSGRIANNEQFF. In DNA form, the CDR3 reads TGTGCCAGCAGCCCAGGGACTAGCGGGAGGATTGCGAACAATGAGCAGTTCTTC.

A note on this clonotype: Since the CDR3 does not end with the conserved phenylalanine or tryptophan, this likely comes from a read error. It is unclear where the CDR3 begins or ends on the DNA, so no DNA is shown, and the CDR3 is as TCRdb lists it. The CDR3 sequence is CASRGQPGLAGGSYNEQV. The rearrangement joins TRBV12-3 or TRBV12-4 to TRBJ2-1; the D segment call TRBD2 is taken from the table without a DNA check. The length of the CDR3 is 18 amino acids, counting both ends.

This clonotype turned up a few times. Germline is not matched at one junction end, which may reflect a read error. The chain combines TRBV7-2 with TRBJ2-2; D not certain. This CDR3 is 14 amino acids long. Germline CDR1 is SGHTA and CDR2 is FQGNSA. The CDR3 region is CASSLVVSAGELFF. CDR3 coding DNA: TGCGCCAGCAGCTTAGTTGTATCCGCCGGGGAGCTGTTTTTT.

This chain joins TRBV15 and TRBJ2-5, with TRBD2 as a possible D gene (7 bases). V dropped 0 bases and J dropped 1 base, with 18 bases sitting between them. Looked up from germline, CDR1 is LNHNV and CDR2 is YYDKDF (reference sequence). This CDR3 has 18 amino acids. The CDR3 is CATSRDQGTIAAQETQYF. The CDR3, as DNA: TGTGCCACCAGCAGAGATCAGGGGACTATAGCGGCCCAAGAGACCCAGTACTTC. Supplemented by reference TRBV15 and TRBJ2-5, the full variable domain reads DAMVIQNPRYQVTQFGKPVTLSCSQTLNHNVMYWYQQKSSQAPKLLFHYYDKDFNNEADTPDNFQSRRPNTSFCFLDIRSPGLGDTAMYLCATSRDQGTIAAQETQYFGPGTRLLVL.

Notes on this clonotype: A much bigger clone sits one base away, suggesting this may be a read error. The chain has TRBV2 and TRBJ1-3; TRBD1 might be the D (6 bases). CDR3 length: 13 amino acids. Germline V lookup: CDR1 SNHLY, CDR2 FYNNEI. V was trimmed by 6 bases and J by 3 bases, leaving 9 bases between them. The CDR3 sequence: CASRNRVGNTIYF. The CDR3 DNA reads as TGTGCCAGCAGGAACAGGGTTGGAAACACCATATATTTT.

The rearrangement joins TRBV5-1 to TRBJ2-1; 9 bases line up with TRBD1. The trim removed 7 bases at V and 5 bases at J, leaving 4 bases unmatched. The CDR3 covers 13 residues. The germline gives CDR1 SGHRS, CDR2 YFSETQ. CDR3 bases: TGCGCCAGCGGGACAGGGTCGAACAATGAGCAGTTCTTC. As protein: CASGTGSNNEQFF.